This passage covers 32 T cell receptor beta chains from one sample sequenced in a study of T cell repertoires in cytomegalovirus infection. TCRdb re-called the reads with MiXCR, one entry per CDR3 protein. The table includes a few hundred thousand distinct CDR3 sequences, roughly 9% detected once. Sequenced input: PBMCs. Receptors were obtained from a human donor in good health (CMV status not recorded). Some clones in this sample may be carry-over from other donors' samples.

A few counts support this clonotype. V gene TRBV29-1 combines with J gene TRBJ2-7; 8 positions match TRBD1. The ends lost 0 bases at V and 0 bases at J; junction bases unmatched: 19. This CDR3 spans 20 amino acids. Germline loops: CDR1 SQVTM, CDR2 ANQGSEA. The CDR3 bases are TGCAGCGTTGAAGAAAACAGGGGGGTGAGTAATACCAGGAGCTCCTACGAGCAGTACTTC. It yields the protein CSVEENRGVSNTRSSYEQYF.

This clonotype was observed a handful of times. The chain combines TRBV28 with TRBJ2-7; a possible D gene is TRBD2 (5 bases). Germline assignment: CDR1 MDHEN and CDR2 SYDVKM. The ends were cut back, 3 bases at V and 3 bases at J, with 21 bases in the middle. This CDR3 has 17 amino acids. The CDR3 sequence is CASSLDRGLQGSYEQYF. CDR3 nucleotide sequence: TGTGCCAGCAGTTTGGATAGAGGACTTCAAGGAAGCTACGAGCAGTACTTC.

This clonotype was counted ten times or more. The chain has TRBV11-2 and TRBJ2-7; D may be TRBD2 (6 bases). Trimming cost V 7 bases and J 0 bases, with 13 bases left between them. Germline V gives CDR1 SGHAT, CDR2 FQNNGV. The CDR3 totals 14 residues. The CDR3 sequence is CASTISGLSYEQYF. The CDR3 region has the DNA TGTGCCAGCACCATCTCGGGACTCTCCTACGAGCAGTACTTC.

This clonotype appeared many times. The chain is built from TRBV19 and TRBJ2-1; D is uncertain. Trimming left V 5 bases short and J 5 bases short, with 13 bases between. Germline lookup yields CDR1 LNHDA and CDR2 SQIVND (reference sequence). The CDR3 sequence is 14 residues long. The CDR3 nucleotides are TGTGCCAGTAGTGCTTTAGAGAAACACAATGAGCAGTTCTTC. Its translation is CASSALEKHNEQFF.

This clonotype has a handful of counts. The chain recombines TRBV5-1 with TRBJ2-3, with 12 bases matching TRBD1. Germline assignment: CDR1 SGHRS and CDR2 YFSETQ. V dropped 4 bases and J dropped 2; count of bases not matched to a gene: 5. The CDR3 has 16 residues. This CDR3 is CASSPGQGAATDTQYF. The CDR3 DNA sequence: TGCGCCAGCAGCCCGGGACAGGGGGCAGCCACAGATACGCAGTATTTT.

This clonotype was seen ten or more times. The rearrangement uses TRBV7-2 and TRBJ1-2, with D possibly being TRBD1 (6 bases). This CDR3 has 17 residues. Germline V gene lookup returns CDR1 SGHTA and CDR2 FQGNSA. Trimming shortened V by 3 bases and J by 1 base, and 18 bases separated the two germline ends. The CDR3, as DNA: TGTGCCAGCAGCTTTCTCCGAGGAGGGGACAATAACTATGGCTACACCTTC. Amino acids: CASSFLRGGDNNYGYTF.

The gene calls are TRBV28 and TRBJ2-5, with D perhaps assigned TRBD1 or TRBD2 (5 bases each). This CDR3 is 12 amino acids long. Germline assignment: CDR1 MDHEN and CDR2 SYDVKM. Trimming removed 7 bases at V and 4 bases at J, with 10 bases between. The CDR3 nucleotides read TGTGCCAGCAAGGAAGGGACAGAGACCCAGTACTTC. Amino acids: CASKEGTETQYF.

This clonotype was detected many times. J is TRBJ1-2 and V is TRBV4-3; D possibly corresponds to TRBD1 (5 bases). There are 15 residues in the CDR3. Trimming removed 0 bases at V and 4 bases at J, with 12 bases between. In germline, CDR1 is LGHNA, CDR2 YSLEER. CDR3 loop: CASSQELQGAYGYTF. CDR3 sequence (DNA): TGCGCCAGCAGCCAAGAACTCCAGGGTGCCTATGGCTACACCTTC.

This clonotype was observed at least ten times. The genes are TRBV28 and TRBJ1-4; TRBD1 is a possible D gene (5 bases). This CDR3 has 15 residues. Germline CDR1 MDHEN, CDR2 SYDVKM. V shed 5 bases and J shed 7 bases, with 17 bases lying between them. CDR3 in DNA: TGTGCCAGCAGTCCCCGGGGGGTTGCGGGTGAAAAACTGTTTTTT. This encodes CASSPRGVAGEKLFF.

This clonotype was observed at least ten times. The rearrangement links TRBV7-2 to TRBJ2-3; 7 bases map to TRBD1. Trimming removed 5 bases from V and 2 bases from J; junction bases left unmatched: 10. The CDR3 loop spans 16 amino acids. The V gene's germline CDR1 is SGHTA and CDR2 FQGNSA. The CDR3 bases are TGTGCCAGCAGCCCAACTGGACAGGTCCACACAGATACGCAGTATTTT. It codes for CASSPTGQVHTDTQYF. Full variable domain (outside the CDR3, taken from reference TRBV7-2 and TRBJ2-3): GAGVSQSPSNKVTEKGKDVELRCDPISGHTALYWYRQSLGQGLEFLIYFQGNSAPDKSGLPSDRFSAERTGGSVSTLTIQRTQQEDSAVYLCASSPTGQVHTDTQYFGPGTRLTVL.

This clonotype was observed many times. The chain couples TRBV12-3 or TRBV12-4 to TRBJ2-7, with a weak D call TRBD1 (6 bases). The CDR3 contains 14 residues. V lost 5 bases and J 3 bases, leaving 14 bases between the germline ends. The DNA for the CDR3 is TGTGCCAGCAGTCCTGATACAGGGAACTACGAGCAGTACTTC. Translated: CASSPDTGNYEQYF.

The chain couples TRBV29-1 to TRBJ2-5, with a possible D match to TRBD1 (5 bases). Deletions cut 6 bases from V and 7 bases from J, with 24 bases between. CDR1 is SQVTM and CDR2 is ANQGSEA in the germline V gene. The CDR3 covers 15 residues. This CDR3 is CSVLDPTGSARTQYF. As DNA, the CDR3 is TGCAGCGTCCTAGATCCAACAGGATCAGCAAGGACCCAGTACTTC.

This clonotype was seen at least ten times. V gene TRBV6-2 or TRBV6-3 combines with J gene TRBJ1-4; D gene unclear. The V gene lost 4 bases and the J gene lost 0 bases, with 9 bases spanning the gap. The germline CDR1 and CDR2 sequences are MNHEY and SVGEGT. This CDR3 is built from 15 residues. CDR3 amino acids: CASSSQRATNEKLFF. The CDR3 DNA reads TGTGCCAGCAGTTCCCAACGGGCAACTAATGAAAAACTGTTTTTT.

This clonotype was found many times. This chain uses TRBV7-2 with TRBJ2-7, with TRBD2 matching over 7 bases. V lost 0 bases to trimming and J lost 1 base; unmatched junction nucleotides: 3. CDR1 and CDR2 from the germline V gene are SGHTA and FQGNSA. CDR3 length: 15 amino acids. CDR3 sequence (DNA): TGTGCCAGCAGCTTAGCGGGGGGGGAATCCTACGAGCAGTACTTC. It yields the protein CASSLAGGESYEQYF.

This clonotype was seen a handful of times. The V gene is TRBV12-3 or TRBV12-4, the J gene TRBJ2-7, with a weak D call TRBD1 (6 bases). The V end was cut by 1 base, the J end by 6 bases, with 16 bases between. This CDR3 has 15 amino acids. As DNA, the CDR3 is TGTGCCAGCAGTTTAGTTATAGGGGGAAAGGGCGAGCAGTACTTC. It translates to CASSLVIGGKGEQYF.

This clonotype was counted at least ten times. The rearrangement uses TRBV7-6 and TRBJ2-3, with D hard to call. V was clipped by 1 base and J by 2 bases, with 7 bases between them. The germline gives CDR1 SGHVS, CDR2 FNYEAQ. The CDR3 totals 14 residues. CDR3 DNA sequence: TGTGCCAGCAGCTTAGAACCCTTCACAGATACGCAGTATTTT. This gives the protein CASSLEPFTDTQYF.

This clonotype was recorded a few times. The genes are TRBV19 and TRBJ2-7, with TRBD1 matching 10 bases. J was trimmed by 2 bases and V by 8 bases; bases with no gene match: 9. Germline assignment: CDR1 LNHDA and CDR2 SQIVND (reference sequence). The CDR3 is 15 residues long. The chain's CDR3 is CASGLGQGETYEQYF. The CDR3 DNA reads as TGTGCCAGTGGCCTAGGACAGGGGGAGACCTACGAGCAGTACTTC. The variable domain in full, with the rest retrieved from reference TRBV19 and TRBJ2-7, is DGGITQSPKYLFRKEGQNVTLSCEQNLNHDAMYWYRQDPGQGLRLIYYSQIVNDFQKGDIAEGYSVSREKKESFPLTVTSAQKNPTAFYLCASGLGQGETYEQYFGPGTRLTVT.

This clonotype was counted a few times. This chain connects TRBV4-3 to TRBJ1-2; 8 nucleotides agree with TRBD1. Germline CDR1 LGHNA, CDR2 YSLEER. This CDR3 comprises 16 residues. With V trimmed by 0 bases and J by 4 bases, 7 bases remained unmatched. CDR3 nucleotide sequence: TGCGCCAGCAGCCAAGATCACGGGACAGGCCTCTATGGCTACACCTTC. Translation: CASSQDHGTGLYGYTF.

This clonotype occurred many times. The rearrangement uses TRBV11-2 and TRBJ1-4; a possible D gene is TRBD1 (6 bases). Germline V lookup: CDR1 SGHAT, CDR2 FQNNGV. The germline V and J ends were trimmed by 5 bases and 3 bases, with 13 bases remaining between them. CDR3 size: 15 residues. CDR3 in DNA: TGTGCCAGCAGCGGTGGGGGGCTGGCTAATGAAAAACTGTTTTTT. This codes for CASSGGGLANEKLFF. The full variable domain, in which reference TRBV11-2 and TRBJ1-4 provide the parts outside the CDR3, is EAGVAQSPRYKIIEKRQSVAFWCNPISGHATLYWYQQILGQGPKLLIQFQNNGVVDDSQLPKDRFSAERLKGVDSTLKIQPAKLEDSAVYLCASSGGGLANEKLFFGSGTQLSVL.

This clonotype was picked up many times. V is TRBV19 and J is TRBJ1-2, with D perhaps matching TRBD1 (6 bases). V was trimmed by 7 bases and J by 4 bases, leaving 19 bases between them. In germline, CDR1 is LNHDA, CDR2 SQIVND (reference sequence). The CDR3 is 15 residues long. The chain's CDR3 is CASTQGAGGGYGYTF. As DNA, the CDR3 is TGTGCCAGTACTCAAGGCGCTGGGGGCGGCTATGGCTACACCTTC.

This clonotype appeared many times. V gene TRBV20-1 combines with J gene TRBJ1-5, with TRBD1 matching over 8 bases. V was clipped by 7 bases and J by 0 bases; unmatched bases: 5. This CDR3 region has 14 residues. CDR1 is DFQATT and CDR2 is SNEGSKA in the germline V gene (reference sequence). CDR3 loop: CSVRTGTSNQPQHF. CDR3 bases: TGCAGTGTTCGGACAGGGACTAGCAATCAGCCCCAGCATTTT.

This clonotype was recorded many times. The genes are TRBV19 and TRBJ2-1; 9 positions agree with TRBD2. After removal of 7 bases from V and 5 bases from J, the junction contained 12 bases not matched to a gene. Germline lookup yields CDR1 LNHDA and CDR2 SQIVND (reference sequence). The CDR3 extends over 16 amino acids. The DNA of the CDR3 is TGTGCCAGTACATCGTTCCCAGCGGGAGGACACAATGAGCAGTTCTTC. This encodes CASTSFPAGGHNEQFF.

This clonotype showed up just a few times. CDR3 DNA: TGTGCCAGTCTGGACGTAAAACGGGTAAACACTGAAGCTTTCTTT. Encoded protein: CASLDVKRVNTEAFF. V usage is TRBV19 and J usage is TRBJ1-1; D not resolved. Between the trimmed V and J ends, which lost 8 bases and 2 bases, there was a span of 18 bases. This CDR3 is 15 amino acids long. The germline CDR1 and CDR2 sequences are LNHDA and SQIVND (reference sequence).

V gene TRBV20-1 combines with J gene TRBJ1-3; TRBD1 is a possible D gene (6 bases). The germline CDR1 and CDR2 sequences are DFQATT and SNEGSKA (reference sequence). The CDR3 runs to 13 residues. V dropped 5 bases and J dropped 5 bases, with 13 bases sitting between them. CDR3 in amino acids: CSAEDRGRNTIYF. In nucleotides, the CDR3 is TGCAGTGCTGAGGACAGAGGCAGAAACACCATATATTTT.

J is TRBJ2-1 and V is TRBV28; D ambiguous. Trimming left V 7 bases short and J 6 bases short, with 13 bases between. The CDR3 length is 13 residues. Germline V gene lookup returns CDR1 MDHEN and CDR2 SYDVKM. CDR3 in amino acids: CASTPFSPNEQFF. CDR3 in DNA: TGTGCCAGCACGCCCTTCAGTCCCAATGAGCAGTTCTTC.

This clonotype was seen at least ten times. This chain links TRBV20-1 with TRBJ2-7; 7 nucleotides align to TRBD1. This CDR3 contains 13 residues. With 1 base clipped from V and 3 bases from J, the junction kept 3 bases outside the gene matches. The germline V gene has CDR1 DFQATT and CDR2 SNEGSKA (reference sequence). CDR3 in amino acids: CSARVGQNYEQYF. CDR3 bases: TGCAGTGCTAGAGTGGGACAGAACTACGAGCAGTACTTC.

This clonotype showed up just a few times. As DNA, the CDR3 is TGTGCCAGCAGCCGGACCGCCGGAAACACCATATATTTT. Amino acid sequence: CASSRTAGNTIYF. This chain links TRBV14 with TRBJ1-3; D unclear. CDR3 size: 13 residues. The V gene lost 4 bases and the J gene lost 4 bases, with 8 bases spanning the gap. CDR1 is SGHDN, CDR2 FVKESK, per germline.

The CDR3 DNA reads as TGCAGCGTTGAAGACCCCAGGGGCGGGGGCTCCTACGAGCAGTACTTC. This translates into CSVEDPRGGGSYEQYF. The chain has TRBV29-1 and TRBJ2-7, with D perhaps matching TRBD2 (7 bases). CDR1 SQVTM and CDR2 ANQGSEA come from the germline V gene. Trimming cost V 0 bases and J 0 bases, with 15 bases left between them. This CDR3 contains 16 residues.

In its sample, this clonotype was seen many times. This chain links TRBV12-3 or TRBV12-4 with TRBJ1-5, with TRBD1 as a possible D gene (6 bases). This CDR3 is 13 amino acids long. Trimming removed 5 bases at V and 6 bases at J, with 11 bases between. The CDR3 nucleotides are TGTGCCAGCAGTCTCGGGGGGCCTCAGCCCCAGCATTTT. This encodes CASSLGGPQPQHF.

This chain uses TRBV6-2 or TRBV6-3 with TRBJ1-1; D is ambiguous. The germline V and J ends were trimmed by 10 bases and 1 base, with 13 bases remaining between them. The CDR3 is made up of 13 amino acids. Germline-derived CDR1 and CDR2 are MNHEY and SVGEGT. CDR3 residues: CAIQEQKNTEAFF. The CDR3, as DNA: TGTGCCATCCAGGAGCAGAAGAACACTGAAGCTTTCTTT.

This clonotype was observed a handful of times. The rearrangement joins TRBV15 to TRBJ1-1; D possibly corresponds to TRBD1 (5 bases). This CDR3 comprises 16 residues. V was trimmed by 0 bases and J by 0 bases, leaving 11 bases between them. Germline-derived CDR1 and CDR2 are LNHNV and YYDKDF (reference sequence). This CDR3 is CATSRETGPLNTEAFF. CDR3 coding DNA: TGTGCCACCAGCAGAGAAACAGGTCCTCTGAACACTGAAGCTTTCTTT. The whole variable domain, remainder taken from reference TRBV15 and TRBJ1-1, is DAMVIQNPRYQVTQFGKPVTLSCSQTLNHNVMYWYQQKSSQAPKLLFHYYDKDFNNEADTPDNFQSRRPNTSFCFLDIRSPGLGDTAMYLCATSRETGPLNTEAFFGQGTRLTVV.

In this sample, this clonotype turned up many times. The chain recombines TRBV6-6 with TRBJ2-1; the match to TRBD1 covers 10 bases. The CDR3 spans 12 residues. Per the germline V gene, CDR1 is MNHNY and CDR2 is SVGAGI (reference sequence). Trimming at V came to 5 bases and at J to 9 bases, leaving 1 base not matched to a gene. The CDR3 DNA is TGTGCCAGCAGTCGGACAGGGGGTGAGCAGTTCTTC. This gives the protein CASSRTGGEQFF.